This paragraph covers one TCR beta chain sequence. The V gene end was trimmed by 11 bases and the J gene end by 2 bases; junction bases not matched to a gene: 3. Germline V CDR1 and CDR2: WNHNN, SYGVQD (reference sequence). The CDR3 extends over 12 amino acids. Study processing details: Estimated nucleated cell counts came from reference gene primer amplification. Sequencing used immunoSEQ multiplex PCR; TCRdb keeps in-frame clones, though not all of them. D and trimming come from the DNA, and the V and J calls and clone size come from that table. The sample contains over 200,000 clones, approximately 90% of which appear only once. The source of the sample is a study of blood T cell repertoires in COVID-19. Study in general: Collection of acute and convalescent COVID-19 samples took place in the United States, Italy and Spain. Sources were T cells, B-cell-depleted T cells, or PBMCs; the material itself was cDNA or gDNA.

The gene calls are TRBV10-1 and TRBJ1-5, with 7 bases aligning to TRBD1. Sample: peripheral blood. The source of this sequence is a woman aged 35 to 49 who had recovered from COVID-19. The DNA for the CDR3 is TGCGCCCACAGGGGCGGCAATCAGCCCCAGCATTTT. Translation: CAHRGGNQPQHF.